These 28 T cell receptor beta chains originate from one sample sequenced in a study of blood T cell repertoires in COVID-19 (TCRdb year 2020). Receptor amplification or capture employed the immunoSEQ multiplex PCR assay. The table comes from immuneACCESS by way of TCRdb, which keeps in-frame sequences with V and J called. Part of the clones is missing from these tables; in studies checked, under half for an unresolved V gene and the rest for unknown reasons. This sample holds about 200,000 clones; approximately 90% were observed only once. Of the sample, approximately 6% falls within the top ten clones. The sequenced sample consisted of peripheral blood. These receptors originate from a man aged 35 to 55 with active or convalescent COVID-19.

This clone was picked up a small number of times. The V gene is TRBV4-3, the J gene TRBJ1-5; D perhaps matches TRBD1 (5 bases). Germline-derived CDR1 and CDR2 are LGHNA and YSLEER. The CDR3 length is 14 residues. The V and J ends lost 0 bases and 9 bases respectively, with 12 bases between them. DNA for the CDR3: TGCGCCAGCAGCCAAGATCAGGGTGTTTGGCCCCAGCATTTT. Translating it yields CASSQDQGVWPQHF.

This sequence joins TRBV7-9 and TRBJ2-1; the match to TRBD1 covers 8 bases. Germline V gene sequence: CDR1 SEHNR, CDR2 FQNEAQ (reference sequence). The CDR3 length is 16 residues. V shed 1 base, J shed 0 bases, and the junction held 2 bases outside the gene matches. The CDR3 is CASSLGQGSSYNEQFF. CDR3 bases: TGTGCCAGCAGCTTAGGACAGGGGAGCTCCTACAATGAGCAGTTCTTC.

The rearrangement joins TRBV5-5 to TRBJ1-2; 8 bases line up with TRBD1. CDR1 and CDR2 from the germline V gene are SGHKS and YYEKEE (reference sequence). This CDR3 comprises 13 residues. V lost 4 bases and J lost 4; bases outside the gene matches: 3. The CDR3 loop reads CASSRDRGYGYTF. The CDR3 region has the DNA TGTGCCAGCAGCCGTGACAGGGGCTATGGCTACACCTTC.

The rearrangement links TRBV5-1 to TRBJ1-6; TRBD1 agrees at 7 bases. The CDR3 length is 20 residues. The germline V gene has CDR1 SGHRS and CDR2 YFSETQ. Trimming cost V 0 bases and J 4 bases; bases outside gene matches: 16. Here the CDR3 reads CASSLALLSDRVSYNSPLHF. CDR3 sequence (DNA): TGCGCCAGCAGCTTGGCCTTACTTTCCGACAGGGTATCATATAATTCACCCCTCCACTTT.

The V gene is TRBV7-2, the J gene TRBJ1-6; TRBD1 matches at 7 bases. The CDR3 contains 16 residues. Germline V gives CDR1 SGHTA, CDR2 FQGNSA. The ends lost 5 bases at V and 8 bases at J; junction bases unmatched: 12. CDR3 amino acids: CASSARDSKVHSPLHF. The CDR3 coding sequence is TGTGCCAGCAGCGCCCGGGACAGCAAAGTCCATTCACCCCTCCACTTT.

The chain couples TRBV7-9 to TRBJ2-7; a weak D match, TRBD2 (6 bases). Per germline, CDR1 SEHNR and CDR2 FQNEAQ (reference sequence). Trimming left V 5 bases short and J 1 base short, with 15 bases between. The CDR3 loop spans 15 amino acids. CDR3 sequence: CASSHPGAGSYEQYF. The CDR3 DNA sequence: TGTGCCAGCAGCCATCCGGGTGCGGGATCCTACGAGCAGTACTTC.

This clone was found once. The chain employs TRBV7-3 and TRBJ2-6, with D possibly being TRBD1 (5 bases). CDR1 is SGHTA and CDR2 is FQGTGA in the germline V gene. The CDR3 length is 23 residues. V lost 1 base to trimming and J lost 1 base, with 29 bases between them. CDR3 DNA: TGTGCCAGCAGCTTAAAGCAGGGTAGCTACCCCTATGCAGCGAAGTCTGGGGCCAACGTCCTGACTTTC. Translating gives CASSLKQGSYPYAAKSGANVLTF.

This clone was observed once. V usage is TRBV18 and J usage is TRBJ1-2; perhaps TRBD1 as D (5 bases). Trimming removed 4 bases from V and 6 bases from J, with 12 bases in between. Germline V CDR1 and CDR2: KGHSH, LQKENI. The CDR3 covers 13 residues. The CDR3 coding sequence is TGTGCCAGCTCACTAGGGGTATTAGATGGCTACACCTTC. Its translation: CASSLGVLDGYTF. Full variable domain (rest looked up from reference TRBV18 and TRBJ1-2): NAGVMQNPRHLVRRRGQEARLRCSPMKGHSHVYWYRQLPEEGLKFMVYLQKENIIDESGMPKERFSAEFPKEGPSILRIQQVVRGDSAAYFCASSLGVLDGYTFGSGTRLTVV.

The rearrangement joins TRBV5-1 to TRBJ2-3; the D gene is possibly TRBD1 (6 bases). The CDR3 is made up of 13 amino acids. V lost 6 bases and J lost 2, with 10 bases in between. Looked up from germline, CDR1 is SGHRS and CDR2 is YFSETQ. Here the CDR3 reads CASNDRLTDTQYF. The CDR3, as DNA: TGCGCCAGCAACGACAGGCTCACAGATACGCAGTATTTT.

This rearrangement joins TRBV12-3 or TRBV12-4 to TRBJ1-6; D is perhaps TRBD1 (5 bases). The CDR3 length is 13 residues. V was cut by 6 bases and J by 6 bases, with 9 bases left in between. CDR3 loop: CASRGASNSPLHF. Written as DNA, the CDR3 is TGTGCCAGCAGAGGGGCCTCTAATTCACCCCTCCACTTT.

The chain recombines TRBV19 with TRBJ2-3; D is possibly TRBD1 (6 bases). The germline gives CDR1 LNHDA, CDR2 SQIVND (reference sequence). The length of the CDR3 is 15 residues. V lost 6 bases and J 4 bases, leaving 17 bases between the germline ends. The CDR3 loop is CASSQQGFGADTQYF. DNA of the CDR3: TGTGCCAGTAGCCAACAGGGTTTTGGGGCAGATACGCAGTATTTT.

The chain links TRBV5-1 to TRBJ2-2; 8 bases are shared with TRBD2. Germline V CDR1 and CDR2: SGHRS, YFSETQ. The V and J ends lost 0 bases and 5 bases, in that order; junction bases with no gene match: 0. CDR3 size: 14 residues. The CDR3 region is CASSLGLATGELFF. In nucleotides, the CDR3 is TGCGCCAGCAGCTTGGGACTAGCGACCGGGGAGCTGTTTTTT.

This clone has a single count. This sequence joins TRBV6-1 and TRBJ1-5, with D possibly TRBD1 on 5 matching bases. CDR1 MNHNS and CDR2 SASEGT come from the germline V gene. V was pared by 0 bases and J by 6 bases, with 12 bases between. The CDR3 is 15 amino acids. Written as DNA, the CDR3 is TGTGCCAGCAGTGAAGCCTGGGGGGTAGCTCAGCCCCAGCATTTT. It yields the protein CASSEAWGVAQPQHF.

Remarks on this clone: Additional DNA sequences in this sample encode the identical CDR3. The chain uses TRBV9 and TRBJ1-3; D not resolved. Trimming took off 2 bases at V and 1 base at J, with 10 bases between the two ends. The CDR3 runs to 15 residues. CDR1 and CDR2 (germline): SGDLS, YYNGEE. The CDR3 spells CASSVGSSSGNTIYF. The CDR3 region has the DNA TGTGCCAGCAGCGTTGGTAGTTCGTCTGGAAACACCATATATTTT.

V gene TRBV9 combines with J gene TRBJ1-1; 7 bases match TRBD1. From germline, CDR1 is SGDLS and CDR2 YYNGEE. Trimming removed 0 bases from V and 1 base from J; junction bases left unmatched: 3. The CDR3 is 15 amino acids. CDR3 region: CASSVEGAPNTEAFF. Here the CDR3 DNA reads TGTGCCAGCAGCGTAGAGGGGGCTCCGAACACTGAAGCTTTCTTT.

V gene TRBV21-1 combines with J gene TRBJ1-6; TRBD1 is taken as the D call from the table, unchecked against the DNA. TRBV21-1 is a pseudogene. This CDR3 spans 16 amino acids. CDR3 amino acids: CASSSPGLTYNSPLHF. CDR3 sequence (DNA): TGTGCCAGCAGCTCCCCAGGGTTAACCTATAATTCACCCCTCCACTTT.

V is TRBV9 and J is TRBJ1-1, with D tentatively TRBD1 (5 bases). V was pared by 0 bases and J by 0 bases, with 9 bases between. From germline, CDR1 is SGDLS and CDR2 YYNGEE. There are 15 residues in the CDR3. Here the CDR3 DNA reads TGTGCCAGCAGCGTAGAGGCAGGGATGAACACTGAAGCTTTCTTT. It codes for CASSVEAGMNTEAFF.

V is TRBV30 and J is TRBJ1-2, with a possible D match to TRBD1 (5 bases). There are 13 residues in the CDR3. CDR1 is GTSNPN, CDR2 SVGIG, per germline (reference sequence). V lost 2 bases and J 8 bases, leaving 15 bases between the germline ends. This CDR3 is CAWSLLQVNGYTF. The CDR3 DNA is TGTGCCTGGAGTCTTTTACAGGTCAACGGCTACACCTTC.

The V gene is TRBV7-9, the J gene TRBJ2-4; 7 nucleotides match TRBD1. Trimming removed 5 bases from V and 3 bases from J; junction bases left unmatched: 13. The length of the CDR3 is 17 residues. The germline V gene encodes CDR1 SEHNR and CDR2 FQNEAQ (reference sequence). The CDR3 loop is CASSQPRGLGDKNIQYF. The CDR3, as DNA: TGTGCCAGCAGCCAACCAAGGGGGCTTGGTGACAAAAACATTCAGTACTTC.

The chain links TRBV6-1 to TRBJ1-6; possibly TRBD1 for D (6 bases). CDR1 MNHNS and CDR2 SASEGT come from the germline V gene. V shed 2 bases and J shed 7 bases, with 12 bases lying between them. The CDR3 loop spans 15 amino acids. CDR3 residues: CASSELGGTNSPLHF. As DNA, the CDR3 is TGTGCCAGCAGTGAATTAGGGGGTACGAATTCACCCCTCCACTTT.

The V and J genes are TRBV11-2 and TRBJ2-5, with TRBD1 matching 11 bases. Germline CDR1 and CDR2: SGHAT and FQNNGV. The CDR3 has 15 amino acids. The V gene end was trimmed by 5 bases and the J gene end by 4 bases; junction bases not matched to a gene: 6. The chain's CDR3 is CASSRSGTGGETQYF. Here the CDR3 DNA reads TGTGCCAGCAGCCGGTCCGGGACAGGGGGAGAGACCCAGTACTTC.

This chain links TRBV28 with TRBJ2-7; 9 nucleotides agree with TRBD1. Germline V gene data show CDR1 as MDHEN and CDR2 as SYDVKM. After removal of 4 bases from V and 0 bases from J, the junction contained 22 bases not matched to a gene. The CDR3 extends over 21 amino acids. CDR3 amino acids: CASSSYIGTGTKRGSSYEQYF. As DNA, the CDR3 is TGTGCCAGCAGTTCCTACATCGGGACAGGGACAAAAAGGGGTAGCTCCTACGAGCAGTACTTC.

This clone showed up just once. The chain couples TRBV7-9 to TRBJ2-2; the match to TRBD2 covers 7 bases. The CDR3 has 17 amino acids. The V gene's germline CDR1 is SEHNR and CDR2 FQNEAQ (reference sequence). V lost 2 bases and J lost 0; bases outside the gene matches: 6. The CDR3 DNA reads as TGTGCCAGCAGCTTATTATGGACTAGAGCGAACACCGGGGAGCTGTTTTTT. This encodes CASSLLWTRANTGELFF.

This chain links TRBV5-1 with TRBJ1-1, with TRBD1 identical over 9 bases. The ends lost 3 bases at V and 4 bases at J; junction bases unmatched: 7. There are 15 residues in the CDR3. The germline V gene has CDR1 SGHRS and CDR2 YFSETQ. The CDR3 sequence: CASSSGTGFGTEAFF. Here the CDR3 DNA reads TGCGCCAGCAGCTCGGGGACAGGGTTTGGCACTGAAGCTTTCTTT.

This clone was detected only a few times. J is TRBJ2-3 and V is TRBV21-1; the table's D call, TRBD1, has no DNA check behind it. TRBV21-1 is marked as a pseudogene. The CDR3 is 17 amino acids. CDR3: CASSKGCRGGATDTQYF. The CDR3 DNA follows: TGTGCCAGCAGCAAAGGTTGCAGGGGTGGGGCCACAGATACGCAGTATTTT.

This chain uses TRBV30 with TRBJ2-7, with D perhaps matching TRBD2 (7 bases). V was clipped by 2 bases and J by 6 bases, with 14 bases between them. The CDR3 spans 13 residues. Germline CDR1 reads GTSNPN; CDR2 reads SVGIG (reference sequence). This CDR3 is CAWSRTGGAEQYF. The CDR3 DNA reads as TGTGCCTGGAGTCGGACTGGGGGGGCCGAGCAGTACTTC.

The rearrangement joins TRBV28 to TRBJ1-2; 8 positions match TRBD1. V was pared by 1 base and J by 7 bases, with 20 bases of the junction left unmatched. Germline V lookup: CDR1 MDHEN, CDR2 SYDVKM. This CDR3 comprises 19 residues. The CDR3 sequence: CASSLLIVLDRVEGFGYTF. CDR3 DNA sequence: TGTGCCAGCAGTTTATTAATAGTATTGGACAGGGTCGAGGGGTTTGGCTACACCTTC.

This sequence joins TRBV6-5 and TRBJ2-7, with a weak D call TRBD2 (5 bases). Trimming pared 6 bases from V and 3 bases from J, leaving 15 bases between. Per germline, CDR1 MNHEY and CDR2 SVGAGI. The CDR3 runs to 14 residues. The DNA of the CDR3 is TGTGCCAGCAGGGCTCCAGCGGAGAACTACGAGCAGTACTTC. Amino acid sequence: CASRAPAENYEQYF.